A single sample gave rise to the 17 T cell receptor beta chains below, sequenced in a study of blood T cell repertoires in COVID-19. The assay was immunoSEQ multiplex PCR, and TCRdb's table has in-frame clones only and misses some. The profile shows 150,000 to 200,000 clones, more than 85% of them singletons. The sequencing input was peripheral blood. The receptor set was obtained from a woman aged 30 to 39 with active or convalescent COVID-19.

The V and J genes are TRBV6-5 and TRBJ2-7, with 8 bases lining up with TRBD1. With 6 bases clipped from V and 2 bases from J, the junction kept 6 bases outside the gene matches. From germline, CDR1 is MNHEY and CDR2 SVGAGI. The CDR3 runs to 14 residues. CDR3 sequence reads: CASRRQGIPYEQYF. In DNA, the CDR3 is TGTGCCAGCAGGCGACAGGGGATACCCTACGAGCAGTACTTC.

The V gene is TRBV5-1, the J gene TRBJ2-2, with 11 bases that match TRBD2. This CDR3 has 16 amino acids. The ends lost 2 bases at V and 5 bases at J; junction bases unmatched: 5. The germline gives CDR1 SGHRS, CDR2 YFSETQ. The DNA for the CDR3 is TGCGCCAGCAGCTTCGATACTAGCGGGAGAACCGGGGAGCTGTTTTTT. Encoded protein: CASSFDTSGRTGELFF.

The chain combines TRBV18 with TRBJ2-3; 11 bases fit TRBD2. Germline V CDR1 and CDR2: KGHSH, LQKENI. After removal of 3 bases from V and 3 bases from J, the junction contained 5 bases not matched to a gene. The CDR3 runs to 16 residues. This CDR3 is CASSPGTSGKTDTQYF. As DNA, the CDR3 is TGTGCCAGCTCACCCGGGACTAGCGGTAAAACAGATACGCAGTATTTT.

The chain recombines TRBV5-4 with TRBJ1-2, with D tentatively TRBD1 (5 bases). The CDR3 sequence is 14 residues long. Trimming removed 2 bases from V and 8 bases from J, with 16 bases in between. Germline-derived CDR1 and CDR2 are SGHNT and YYREEE (reference sequence). CDR3 amino acids: CASSFGGATPGYTF. DNA of the CDR3: TGTGCCAGCAGCTTTGGCGGGGCCACGCCGGGCTACACCTTC.

The V call is TRBV19, the J call TRBJ2-1, with a weak D call TRBD1 (5 bases). Trimming stripped 2 bases from V and 9 bases from J, with 17 bases between. The CDR3 loop spans 15 amino acids. Germline V gene sequence: CDR1 LNHDA, CDR2 SQIVND (reference sequence). The chain's CDR3 is CASSIQGAGRGEQFF. CDR3 DNA sequence: TGTGCCAGTAGTATACAGGGTGCCGGTAGAGGTGAGCAGTTCTTC.

This clone was seen once. The rearrangement uses TRBV18 and TRBJ2-3, with TRBD2 identical over 8 bases. This CDR3 region has 15 residues. After removal of 2 bases from V and 5 bases from J, the junction contained 6 bases not matched to a gene. Per germline, CDR1 KGHSH and CDR2 LQKENI. The DNA of the CDR3 is TGTGCCAGCTCACCAGGGCCCGCGGGAGGAGATACGCAGTATTTT. Its translation is CASSPGPAGGDTQYF.

The chain recombines TRBV2 with TRBJ2-7, with 8 bases that match TRBD2. Germline lookup yields CDR1 SNHLY and CDR2 FYNNEI. The ends lost 6 bases at V and 3 bases at J; junction bases unmatched: 1. This CDR3 comprises 12 residues. CDR3 sequence (DNA): TGTGCCAGCAGGGCGGGGGGCTACGAGCAGTACTTC. Translated, it gives CASRAGGYEQYF. Looking up the rest from reference TRBV2 and TRBJ2-7 gives the full variable domain: EPEVTQTPSHQVTQMGQEVILRCVPISNHLYFYWYRQILGQKVEFLVSFYNNEISEKSEIFDDQFSVERPDGSNFTLKIRSTKLEDSAMYFCASRAGGYEQYFGPGTRLTVT.

This chain joins TRBV28 and TRBJ1-6, with TRBD1 identical over 7 bases. The J segment lost 9 bases and the V segment lost 4 bases, leaving 3 bases of the junction unmatched. Germline V gene data show CDR1 as MDHEN and CDR2 as SYDVKM. The CDR3 sequence is 13 residues long. The CDR3 region is CASSYRGGSPLHF. CDR3 nucleotide sequence: TGTGCCAGCAGTTACAGGGGAGGTTCACCCCTCCACTTT.

The CDR3 reads CASSLGGTGGIVPQHF. CDR3 sequence (DNA): TGTGCCAGCAGCTTGGGCGGGACAGGGGGCATCGTGCCCCAGCATTTT. V gene TRBV7-2 combines with J gene TRBJ1-5; 12 nucleotides agree with TRBD1. The CDR3 runs 16 residues. In germline, CDR1 is SGHTA, CDR2 FQGNSA. The V gene end was trimmed by 3 bases and the J gene end by 9 bases; junction bases not matched to a gene: 9.

The rearrangement links TRBV7-9 to TRBJ1-2, with D possibly being TRBD1 (6 bases). V lost 1 base, J lost 3 bases, and 9 bases lay in between. The CDR3 loop spans 14 amino acids. Germline CDR1 and CDR2: SEHNR and FQNEAQ (reference sequence). CDR3 in amino acids: CASSLGQVDYGYTF. The CDR3 nucleotides are TGTGCCAGCAGCTTAGGACAGGTAGACTATGGCTACACCTTC.

This chain joins TRBV5-5 and TRBJ1-1, with D hard to call. The CDR3 spans 13 residues. V lost 3 bases and J 7 bases, leaving 13 bases between the germline ends. Germline CDR1 reads SGHKS; CDR2 reads YYEKEE (reference sequence). CDR3 in amino acids: CASSSGSSFEAFF. In DNA, the CDR3 is TGTGCCAGCAGCTCCGGGTCCTCCTTTGAAGCTTTCTTT.

V usage is TRBV5-6 and J usage is TRBJ1-6, with D possibly TRBD1 on 6 matching bases. The CDR3 is made up of 14 amino acids. V gave up 6 bases and J gave up 7 bases, with 14 bases separating them. CDR1 SGHDT and CDR2 YYEEEE come from the germline V gene. The CDR3 protein is CASKPTGYNSPLHF. CDR3 DNA sequence: TGTGCCAGCAAACCCACAGGGTACAATTCACCCCTCCACTTT.

The chain couples TRBV15 to TRBJ1-1; TRBD1 agrees at 12 bases. Germline CDR1 and CDR2: LNHNV and YYDKDF (reference sequence). The V segment lost 3 bases and the J segment 5 bases; nucleotides outside the gene matches: 10. CDR3 length equals 17 residues. CDR3 sequence (DNA): TGTGCCACCAGCAGGGGACAGGGGGCGCCCCGGGGGACTGAAGCTTTCTTT. Its protein product is CATSRGQGAPRGTEAFF.

This chain links TRBV20-1 with TRBJ2-7; D is perhaps TRBD2 (5 bases). CDR1 is DFQATT, CDR2 SNEGSKA, per germline (reference sequence). Trimming took off 3 bases at V and 1 base at J, with 7 bases between the two ends. This CDR3 region has 12 residues. CDR3 in DNA: TGCAGTGCTAGTACGGGATCCTACGAGCAGTACTTC. This gives the protein CSASTGSYEQYF.

J is TRBJ2-7 and V is TRBV29-1; 10 bases line up with TRBD1. V lost 7 bases and J lost 5; bases outside the gene matches: 8. Germline loops: CDR1 SQVTM, CDR2 ANQGSEA. There are 13 residues in the CDR3. The chain's CDR3 is CSAAGTGVNEQYF. The CDR3, as DNA: TGCAGCGCGGCAGGGACAGGGGTAAACGAGCAGTACTTC.

The V gene is TRBV4-1, the J gene TRBJ2-1; 14 bases are a match to TRBD2. CDR3 length: 17 residues. From germline, CDR1 is MGHRA and CDR2 YSYEKL. J was trimmed by 10 bases and V by 4 bases; bases with no gene match: 12. The CDR3 DNA sequence: TGCGCCAGCAGCCTCCGAGCGACTAGCGGGGGGGGATCAGAGCAGTTCTTC. This codes for CASSLRATSGGGSEQFF.

The genes are TRBV2 and TRBJ1-1, with D maybe TRBD1 (6 bases). The CDR3 is 15 residues long. V lost 6 bases and J lost 1, with 15 bases in between. Germline V gene sequence: CDR1 SNHLY, CDR2 FYNNEI. The CDR3 nucleotides are TGTGCCAGCAGCTCTACCGGGACAAGGAACACTGAAGCTTTCTTT. Amino acids: CASSSTGTRNTEAFF.